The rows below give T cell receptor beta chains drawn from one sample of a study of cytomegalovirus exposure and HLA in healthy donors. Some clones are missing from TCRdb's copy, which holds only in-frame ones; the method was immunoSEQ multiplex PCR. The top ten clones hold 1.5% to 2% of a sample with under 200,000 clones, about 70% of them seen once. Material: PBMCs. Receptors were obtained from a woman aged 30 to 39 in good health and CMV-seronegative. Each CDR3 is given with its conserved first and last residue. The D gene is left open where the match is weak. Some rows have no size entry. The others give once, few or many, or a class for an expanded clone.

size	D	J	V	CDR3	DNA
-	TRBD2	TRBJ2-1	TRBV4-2	CASSPRENSYNEQFF	TGTGCCAGCAGCCCGCGGGAGAACTCCTACAATGAGCAGTTCTTC
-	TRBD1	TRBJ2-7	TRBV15	CATSASGQGYEQYF	TGTGCCACCAGCGCCTCTGGACAGGGGTACGAGCAGTACTTC
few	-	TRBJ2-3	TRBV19	CASSLEARGTDTQYF	TGTGCCAGTAGTTTAGAGGCGCGGGGCACAGATACGCAGTATTTT
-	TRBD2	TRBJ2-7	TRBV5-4	CASSQDAASGSYEQYF	TGTGCCAGCAGCCAAGATGCGGCTAGCGGGAGTTACGAGCAGTACTTC
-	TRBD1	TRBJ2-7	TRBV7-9	CASSFGTATYEQCF	TGTGCCAGCAGCTTCGGGACAGCAACCTACGAGCAGTGCTTC
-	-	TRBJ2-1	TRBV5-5	CASSRSGTIEQFF	TGTGCCAGCAGCCGCTCCGGGACAATTGAGCAGTTCTTC
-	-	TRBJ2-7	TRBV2	CASREGAGQYF	TGTGCCAGCAGGGAGGGGGCCGGGCAGTACTTC
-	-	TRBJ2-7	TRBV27	CASSSIRGLNEQYF	TGTGCCAGCAGTTCTATAAGGGGTCTCAACGAGCAGTACTTC
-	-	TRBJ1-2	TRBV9	CASGGGTGYIGYTF	TGTGCCAGCGGCGGGGGGACTGGATATATTGGCTACACCTTC
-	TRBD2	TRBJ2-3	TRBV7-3	CASSPSGLAGGLYF	TGTGCCAGCAGCCCCTCCGGGCTAGCGGGGGGTTTGTATTTT
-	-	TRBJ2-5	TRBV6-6	CASSYGLETQYF	TGTGCCAGCAGTTACGGGCTGGAGACCCAGTACTTC
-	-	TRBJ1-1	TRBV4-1	CASSRRQNPNTEAFF	TGCGCCAGCAGCCGCAGACAGAACCCGAACACTGAAGCTTTCTTT
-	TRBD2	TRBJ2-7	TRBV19	CASSPGEGYEQYF	TGTGCCAGTAGCCCCGGGGAGGGCTACGAGCAGTACTTC
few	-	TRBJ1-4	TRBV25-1	CASGQGSNEKLFF	TGTGCCAGCGGCCAGGGATCTAATGAAAAACTGTTTTTT
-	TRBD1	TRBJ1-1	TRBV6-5	CASHRDRNTEAFF	TGTGCCAGCCACAGGGACAGGAACACTGAAGCTTTCTTT
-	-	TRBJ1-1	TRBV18	CASSPEDRSAFF	TGTGCCAGCTCACCAGAGGACAGATCGGCTTTCTTT
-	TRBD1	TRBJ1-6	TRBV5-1	CASSSDIQGRNSPLHF	TGCGCCAGCAGCTCGGACATACAGGGGAGGAATTCACCCCTCCACTTT
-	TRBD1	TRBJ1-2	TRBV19	CASSPPTGGAGYTF	TGTGCCAGTAGTCCGCCCACAGGGGGCGCTGGCTACACCTTC
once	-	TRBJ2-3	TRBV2	CASSRRGTQNTDTQYF	TGTGCCAGCAGCCGAAGAGGGACTCAAAACACAGATACGCAGTATTTT
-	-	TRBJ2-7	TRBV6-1	CASSEAIWLREYEQYF	TGTGCCAGCAGTGAAGCCATTTGGCTCAGGGAATACGAGCAGTACTTC
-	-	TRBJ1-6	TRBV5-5	CASISGNGYGGPLHF	TGTGCCAGCATTTCGGGGAACGGGTACGGAGGACCCCTCCACTTT
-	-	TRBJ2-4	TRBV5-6	CASSLALGAIAKNIQYF	TGTGCCAGCAGCTTGGCGTTGGGAGCGATAGCCAAAAACATTCAGTACTTC
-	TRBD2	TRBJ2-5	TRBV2	CASSAGRGGLETQYF	TGTGCCAGCAGTGCCGGGCGGGGGGGCTTAGAGACCCAGTACTTC
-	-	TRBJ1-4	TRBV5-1	CATSISGILNEKLFF	TGCGCCACCTCTATTTCAGGGATTCTTAATGAAAAACTGTTTTTT
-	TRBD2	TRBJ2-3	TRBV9	CASSVDSGSLTDTQYF	TGTGCCAGCAGCGTAGATAGCGGGAGCCTCACAGATACGCAGTATTTT
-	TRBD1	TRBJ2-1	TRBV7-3	CASSLTGTGGWNEQFF	TGTGCCAGCAGCTTAACTGGGACAGGGGGCTGGAATGAGCAGTTCTTC
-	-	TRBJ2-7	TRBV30	CAWSASVGHSYEQYF	TGTGCCTGGAGTGCCTCTGTGGGACATTCCTACGAGCAGTACTTC
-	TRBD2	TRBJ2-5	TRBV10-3	CAISVNKLAAHQETQYF	TGTGCCATCAGCGTAAATAAACTAGCGGCTCACCAAGAGACCCAGTACTTC
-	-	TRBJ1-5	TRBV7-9	CASSGGTLGDQPQHF	TGTGCCAGCAGCGGCGGGACTTTGGGAGATCAGCCCCAGCATTTT
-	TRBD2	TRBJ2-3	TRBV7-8	CASSHLAGAGTDTQYF	TGTGCCAGCAGCCACCTAGCGGGGGCCGGCACAGATACGCAGTATTTT
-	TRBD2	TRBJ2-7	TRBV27	CASSLGGLAGTYEQYF	TGTGCCAGCAGTTTGGGGGGACTAGCGGGCACCTACGAGCAGTACTTC
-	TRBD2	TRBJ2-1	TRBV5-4	CASSLRLGLAGDEQFF	TGTGCCAGCAGCTTGCGGTTGGGACTAGCGGGAGATGAGCAGTTCTTC
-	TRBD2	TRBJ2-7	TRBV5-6	CASSWTSGSLYEQYF	TGTGCCAGCAGCTGGACTAGCGGGAGCCTCTACGAGCAGTACTTC
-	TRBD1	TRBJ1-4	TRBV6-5	CASSYLRQGRNEKLFF	TGTGCCAGCAGTTACTTAAGACAGGGGCGTAATGAAAAACTGTTTTTT
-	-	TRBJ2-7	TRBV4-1	CASSQGRGGSYYEQYF	TGCGCCAGCAGCCAAGGGAGGGGCGGAAGCTACTACGAGCAGTACTTC
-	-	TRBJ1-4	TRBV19	CASTRSLPGEKLFF	TGTGCCAGTACGAGGTCCCTCCCTGGCGAAAAACTGTTTTTT
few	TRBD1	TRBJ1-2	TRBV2	CASSDRTGLDLGYTF	TGTGCCAGCAGTGACAGGACAGGCTTAGATTTGGGCTACACCTTC
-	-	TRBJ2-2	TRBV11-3	CASSFGSYRDSGELFF	TGTGCCAGCAGCTTCGGATCCTATCGGGATTCCGGGGAGCTGTTTTTT